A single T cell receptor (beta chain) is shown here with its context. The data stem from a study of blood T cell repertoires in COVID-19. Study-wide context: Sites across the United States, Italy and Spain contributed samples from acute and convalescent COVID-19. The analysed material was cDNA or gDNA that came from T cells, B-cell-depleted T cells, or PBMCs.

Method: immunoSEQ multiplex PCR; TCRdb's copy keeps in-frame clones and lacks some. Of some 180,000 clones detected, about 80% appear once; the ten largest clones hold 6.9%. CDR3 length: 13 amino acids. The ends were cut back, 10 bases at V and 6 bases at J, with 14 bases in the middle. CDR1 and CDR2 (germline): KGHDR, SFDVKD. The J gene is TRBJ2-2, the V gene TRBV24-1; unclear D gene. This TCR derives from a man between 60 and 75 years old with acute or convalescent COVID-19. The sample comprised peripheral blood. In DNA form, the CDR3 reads TGTGCCACTCAACTTGGCGGAGCCGGGGAGCTGTTTTTT. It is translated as CATQLGGAGELFF.